A selection of T cell receptor beta chains follows, all from one sample in a study of shared clonotypes between healthy human individuals. Clones were sequenced by immunoSEQ multiplex PCR, and TCRdb holds only the in-frame ones, with some missing. Among over a million clones, approximately 97% were seen once, and the ten largest hold 0.95% to 1.5%. The sequencing input was naive CD4+ T cells sorted from blood. These receptors all stem from a man under 40 in good health. CDR3s include the opening cysteine and the closing phenylalanine or tryptophan. Each record gives: J gene, V gene, CDR3 protein.

TRBJ2-7 TRBV9 CASSGGTREQYF
TRBJ1-5 TRBV7-6 CASSPTGANQPQHF
TRBJ2-1 TRBV5-1 CASSSDQASGRWNEQFF
TRBJ2-5 TRBV6-5 CASSLGGSRGETQYF
TRBJ1-5 TRBV30 CAWGSQAADHGWPQPQHF
TRBJ1-1 TRBV7-9 CASSHGPRLNTEAFF
TRBJ1-5 TRBV10-3 CAISGGGGGNQPQHF
TRBJ2-1 TRBV9 CASRQGRGGGNEQFF
TRBJ2-7 TRBV10-3 CAIRGTSGTYEQYF
TRBJ2-1 TRBV5-8 CASSPRRSSYNEQFF
TRBJ2-2 TRBV27 CASSSYGGVTTGELFF
TRBJ2-1 TRBV5-1 CASSLFRAANEQFF
TRBJ2-6 TRBV19 CASSPRSGANVLTF
TRBJ2-5 TRBV7-6 CASSLPGLAGAETQYF
TRBJ1-2 TRBV6-6 CASGYEGYTF
TRBJ2-7 TRBV5-4 CASSLSSGPTNEQYF
TRBJ2-1 TRBV5-4 CASSQQSGSYNEQFF
TRBJ2-7 TRBV5-5 CASSLVRGLYEQYF
TRBJ2-1 TRBV11-2 CASRGLVMPNEQFF
TRBJ2-1 TRBV7-3 CASSLSGSSYNEQFF
TRBJ1-5 TRBV27 CASSLLAQPRDLNQPQHF
TRBJ2-1 TRBV10-3 CAISARRGGDEQFF
TRBJ2-3 TRBV5-1 CASSFGGRPGDTQYF
TRBJ2-7 TRBV27 CASSLYRGSYEQYF
TRBJ2-5 TRBV7-9 CATSAQETQYF
TRBJ1-3 TRBV9 CASSVGSLSGNTIYF
TRBJ1-5 TRBV2 CASSWDRGTDGSNQPQHF